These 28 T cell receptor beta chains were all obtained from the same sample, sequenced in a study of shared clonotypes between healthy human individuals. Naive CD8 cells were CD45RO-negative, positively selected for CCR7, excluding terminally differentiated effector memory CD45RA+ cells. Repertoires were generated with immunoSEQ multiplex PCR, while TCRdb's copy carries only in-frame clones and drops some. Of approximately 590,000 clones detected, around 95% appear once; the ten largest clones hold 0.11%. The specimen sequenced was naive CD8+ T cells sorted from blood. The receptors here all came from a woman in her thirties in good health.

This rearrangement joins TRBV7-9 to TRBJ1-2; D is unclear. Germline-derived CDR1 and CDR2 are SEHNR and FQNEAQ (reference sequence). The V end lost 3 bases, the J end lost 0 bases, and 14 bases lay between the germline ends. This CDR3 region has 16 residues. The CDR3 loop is CASSFGTEGPNYGYTF. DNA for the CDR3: TGTGCCAGCAGCTTCGGCACGGAGGGCCCTAACTATGGCTACACCTTC. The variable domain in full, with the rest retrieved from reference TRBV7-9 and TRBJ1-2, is DTGVSQNPRHKITKRGQNVTFRCDPISEHNRLYWYRQTLGQGPEFLTYFQNEAQLEKSRLLSDRFSAERPKGSFSTLEIQRTEQGDSAMYLCASSFGTEGPNYGYTFGSGTRLTVV.

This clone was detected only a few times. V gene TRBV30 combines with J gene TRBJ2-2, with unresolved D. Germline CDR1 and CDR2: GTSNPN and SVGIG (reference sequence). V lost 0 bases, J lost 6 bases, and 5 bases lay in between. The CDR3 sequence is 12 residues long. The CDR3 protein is CAWSVGSGELFF. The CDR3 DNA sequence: TGTGCCTGGAGTGTAGGGTCCGGGGAGCTGTTTTTT. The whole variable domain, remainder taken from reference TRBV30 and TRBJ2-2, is SQTIHQWPATLVQPVGSPLSLECTVEGTSNPNLYWYRQAAGRGLQLLFYSVGIGQISSEVPQNLSASRPQDRQFILSSKKLLLSDSGFYLCAWSVGSGELFFGEGSRLTVL.

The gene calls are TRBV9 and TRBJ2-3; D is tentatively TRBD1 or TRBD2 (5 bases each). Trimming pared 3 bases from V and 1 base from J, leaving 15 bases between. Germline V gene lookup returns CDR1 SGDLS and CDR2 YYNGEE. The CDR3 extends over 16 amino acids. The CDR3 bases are TGTGCCAGCAGCGCCGGGTGGGGACCTGGCACAGATACGCAGTATTTT. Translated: CASSAGWGPGTDTQYF.

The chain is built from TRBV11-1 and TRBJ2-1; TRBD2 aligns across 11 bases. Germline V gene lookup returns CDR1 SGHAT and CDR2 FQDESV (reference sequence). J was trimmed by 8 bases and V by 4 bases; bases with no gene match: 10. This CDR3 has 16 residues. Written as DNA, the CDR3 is TGTGCCAGCAGCTACGGAGGACTAGCGGGCGCGGATGAGCAGTTCTTC. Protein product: CASSYGGLAGADEQFF.

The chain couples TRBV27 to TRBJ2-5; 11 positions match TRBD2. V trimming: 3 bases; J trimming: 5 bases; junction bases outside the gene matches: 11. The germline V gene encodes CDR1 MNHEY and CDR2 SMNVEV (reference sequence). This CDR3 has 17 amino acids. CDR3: CASSLSLVAGGWETQYF. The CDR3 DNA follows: TGTGCCAGCAGTTTGAGTCTTGTAGCGGGAGGGTGGGAGACCCAGTACTTC.

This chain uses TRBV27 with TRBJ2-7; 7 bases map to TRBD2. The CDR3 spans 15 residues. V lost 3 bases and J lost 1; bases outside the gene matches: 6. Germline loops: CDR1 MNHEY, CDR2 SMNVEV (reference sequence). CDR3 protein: CASSFSASGSYEQYF. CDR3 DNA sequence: TGTGCCAGCAGTTTTTCGGCTAGCGGATCCTACGAGCAGTACTTC.

Here the CDR3 DNA reads TGTGCCAGCGAGGATAGAAACTCCTACAATGAGCAGTTCTTC. Its translation: CASEDRNSYNEQFF. The chain recombines TRBV2 with TRBJ2-1; D gene uncertain. The CDR3 consists of 14 residues. The germline V and J ends were trimmed by 8 bases and 0 bases, with 11 bases remaining between them. Germline CDR1 SNHLY, CDR2 FYNNEI.

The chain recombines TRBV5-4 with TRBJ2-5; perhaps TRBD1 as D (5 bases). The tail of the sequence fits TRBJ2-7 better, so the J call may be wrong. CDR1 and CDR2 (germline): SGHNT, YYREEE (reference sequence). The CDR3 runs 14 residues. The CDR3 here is CASSFPGSSYEQYF. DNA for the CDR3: TGTGCCAGCAGCTTCCCAGGGTCATCCTACGAGCAGTACTTC.

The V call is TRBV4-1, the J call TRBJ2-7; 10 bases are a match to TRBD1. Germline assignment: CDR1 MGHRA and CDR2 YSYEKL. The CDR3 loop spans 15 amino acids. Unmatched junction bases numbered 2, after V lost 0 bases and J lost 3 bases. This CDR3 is CASSQEGTGVYEQYF. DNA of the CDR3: TGCGCCAGCAGCCAAGAGGGGACAGGGGTCTACGAGCAGTACTTC.

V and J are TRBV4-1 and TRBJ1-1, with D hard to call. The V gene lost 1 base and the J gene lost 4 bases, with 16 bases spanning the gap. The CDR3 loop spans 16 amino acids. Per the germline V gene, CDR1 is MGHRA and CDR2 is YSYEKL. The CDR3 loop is CASSQVYTEGSTEAFF. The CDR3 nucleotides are TGCGCCAGCAGCCAAGTCTACACCGAAGGGTCCACTGAAGCTTTCTTT.

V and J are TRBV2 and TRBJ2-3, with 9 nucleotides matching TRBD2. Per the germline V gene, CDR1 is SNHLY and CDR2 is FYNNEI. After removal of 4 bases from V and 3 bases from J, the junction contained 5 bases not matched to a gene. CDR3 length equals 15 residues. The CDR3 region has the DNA TGTGCCAGCAGTGGAATTAGCGGGAGTACAGATACGCAGTATTTT. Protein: CASSGISGSTDTQYF.

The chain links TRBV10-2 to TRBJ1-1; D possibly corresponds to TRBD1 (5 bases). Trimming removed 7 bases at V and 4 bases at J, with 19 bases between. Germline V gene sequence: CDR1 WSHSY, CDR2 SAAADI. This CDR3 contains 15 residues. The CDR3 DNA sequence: TGCGCCAGCACCGGAGGAGGGGCGGGGACCACTGAAGCTTTCTTT. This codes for CASTGGGAGTTEAFF.

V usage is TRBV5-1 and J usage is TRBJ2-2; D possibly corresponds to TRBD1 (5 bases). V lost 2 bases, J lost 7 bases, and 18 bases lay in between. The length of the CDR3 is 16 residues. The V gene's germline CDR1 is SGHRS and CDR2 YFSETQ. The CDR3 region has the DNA TGCGCCAGCAGCTTTGGGAACAGGCCGGAATACGGGGAGCTGTTTTTT. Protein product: CASSFGNRPEYGELFF.

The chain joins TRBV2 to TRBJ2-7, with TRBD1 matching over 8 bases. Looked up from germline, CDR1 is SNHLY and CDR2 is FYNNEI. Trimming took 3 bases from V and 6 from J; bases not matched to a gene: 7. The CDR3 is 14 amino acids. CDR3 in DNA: TGTGCCAGCAGTGAGGGACAGGCCGCGCTCGAGCAGTACTTC. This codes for CASSEGQAALEQYF.

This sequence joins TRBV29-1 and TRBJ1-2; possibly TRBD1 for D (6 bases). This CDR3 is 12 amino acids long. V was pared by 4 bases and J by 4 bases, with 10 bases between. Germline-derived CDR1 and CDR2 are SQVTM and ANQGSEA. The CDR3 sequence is CSVGNRAYGYTF. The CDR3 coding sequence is TGCAGCGTTGGGAACAGGGCCTATGGCTACACCTTC.

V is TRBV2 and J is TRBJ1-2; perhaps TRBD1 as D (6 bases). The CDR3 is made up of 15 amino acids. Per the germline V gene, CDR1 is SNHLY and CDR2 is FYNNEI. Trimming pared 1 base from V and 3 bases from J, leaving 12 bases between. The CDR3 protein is CASSEGAGAYYGYTF. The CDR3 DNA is TGTGCCAGCAGTGAAGGGGCAGGGGCTTACTATGGCTACACCTTC. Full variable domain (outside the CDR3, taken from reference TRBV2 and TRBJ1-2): EPEVTQTPSHQVTQMGQEVILRCVPISNHLYFYWYRQILGQKVEFLVSFYNNEISEKSEIFDDQFSVERPDGSNFTLKIRSTKLEDSAMYFCASSEGAGAYYGYTFGSGTRLTVV.

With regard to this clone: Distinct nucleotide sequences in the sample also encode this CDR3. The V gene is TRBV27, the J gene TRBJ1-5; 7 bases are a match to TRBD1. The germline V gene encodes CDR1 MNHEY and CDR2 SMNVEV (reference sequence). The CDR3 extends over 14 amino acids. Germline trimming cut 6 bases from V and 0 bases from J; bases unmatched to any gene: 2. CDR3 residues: CASSDRDSNQPQHF. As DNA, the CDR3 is TGTGCCAGCAGCGACAGGGATAGCAATCAGCCCCAGCATTTT.

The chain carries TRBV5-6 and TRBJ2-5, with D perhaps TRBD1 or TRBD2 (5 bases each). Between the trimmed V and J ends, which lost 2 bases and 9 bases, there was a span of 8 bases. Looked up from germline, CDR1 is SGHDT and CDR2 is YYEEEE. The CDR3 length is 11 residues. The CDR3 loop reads CASSFLGAQYF. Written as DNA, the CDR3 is TGTGCCAGCAGCTTCCTGGGGGCCCAGTACTTC.

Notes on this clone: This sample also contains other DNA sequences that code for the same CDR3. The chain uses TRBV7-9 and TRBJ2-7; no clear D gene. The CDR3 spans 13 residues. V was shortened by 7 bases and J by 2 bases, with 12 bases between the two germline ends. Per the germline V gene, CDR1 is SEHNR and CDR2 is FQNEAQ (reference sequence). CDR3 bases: TGTGCCAGCACCCCTGGCGGACCCTACGAGCAGTACTTC. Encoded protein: CASTPGGPYEQYF.

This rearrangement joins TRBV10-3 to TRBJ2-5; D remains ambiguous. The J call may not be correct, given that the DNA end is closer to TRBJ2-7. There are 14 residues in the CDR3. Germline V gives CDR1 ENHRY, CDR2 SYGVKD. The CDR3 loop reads CAISESKDGYEQYF. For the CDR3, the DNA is TGTGCCATCAGTGAGTCCAAGGACGGCTACGAGCAGTACTTC.

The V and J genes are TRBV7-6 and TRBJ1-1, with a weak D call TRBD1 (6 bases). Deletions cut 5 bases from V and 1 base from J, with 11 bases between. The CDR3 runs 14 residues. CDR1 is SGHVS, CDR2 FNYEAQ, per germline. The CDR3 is CASSQGGPNTEAFF. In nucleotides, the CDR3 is TGTGCCAGCAGCCAAGGGGGGCCGAACACTGAAGCTTTCTTT.

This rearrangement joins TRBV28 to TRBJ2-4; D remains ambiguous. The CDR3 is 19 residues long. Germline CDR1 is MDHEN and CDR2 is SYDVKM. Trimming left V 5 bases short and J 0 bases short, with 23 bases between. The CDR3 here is CASSLPPAGERLAKNIQYF. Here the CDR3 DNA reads TGTGCCAGCAGTCTACCTCCGGCCGGAGAAAGACTAGCCAAAAACATTCAGTACTTC.

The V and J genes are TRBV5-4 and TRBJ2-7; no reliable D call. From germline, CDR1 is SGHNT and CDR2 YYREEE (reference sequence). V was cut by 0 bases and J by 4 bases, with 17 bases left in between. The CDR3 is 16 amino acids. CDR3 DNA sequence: TGTGCCAGCAGCTTGGTCTCCGGTACCCTACCTTACGAGCAGTACTTC. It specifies CASSLVSGTLPYEQYF.

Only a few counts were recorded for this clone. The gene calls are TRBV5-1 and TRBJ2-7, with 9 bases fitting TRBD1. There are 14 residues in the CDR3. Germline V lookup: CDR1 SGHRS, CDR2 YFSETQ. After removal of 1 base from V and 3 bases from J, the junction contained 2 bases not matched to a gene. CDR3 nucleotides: TGCGCCAGCAGCTTGTGGACAGGGGACTACGAGCAGTACTTC. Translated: CASSLWTGDYEQYF.

The CDR3 bases are TGCGCCAGCAGCTATGACACATACTCTGGAAACACCATATATTTT. Its translation is CASSYDTYSGNTIYF. The chain combines TRBV5-1 with TRBJ1-3; D is uncertain. CDR3 size: 15 residues. V dropped 3 bases and J dropped 0 bases, with 10 bases sitting between them. Germline V gene data show CDR1 as SGHRS and CDR2 as YFSETQ.

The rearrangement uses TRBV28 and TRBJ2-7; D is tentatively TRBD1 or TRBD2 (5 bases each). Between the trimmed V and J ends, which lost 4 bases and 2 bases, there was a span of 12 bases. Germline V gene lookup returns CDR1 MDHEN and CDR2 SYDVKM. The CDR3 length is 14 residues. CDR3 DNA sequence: TGTGCCAGCAGTTACGGGACGGGGACCTACGAGCAGTACTTC. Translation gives CASSYGTGTYEQYF.

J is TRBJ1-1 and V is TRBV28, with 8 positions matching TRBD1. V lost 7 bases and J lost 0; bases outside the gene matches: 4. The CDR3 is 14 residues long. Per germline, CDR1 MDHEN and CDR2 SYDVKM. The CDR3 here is CASTPDRVNTEAFF. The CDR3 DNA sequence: TGTGCCAGCACCCCGGACAGGGTGAACACTGAAGCTTTCTTT.

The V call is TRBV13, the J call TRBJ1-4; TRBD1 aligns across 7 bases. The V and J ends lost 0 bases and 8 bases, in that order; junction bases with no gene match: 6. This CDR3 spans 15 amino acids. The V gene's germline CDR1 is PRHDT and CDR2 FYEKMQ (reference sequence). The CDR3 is CASSLGHQGGEKLFF. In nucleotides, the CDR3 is TGTGCCAGCAGCTTAGGACACCAGGGGGGGGAAAAACTGTTTTTT.